The 5 T cell receptor beta chains below were found in one sample sequenced in a study of metastatic and nonmetastatic thyroid tumors. Before thyroid surgery, none of the patients had received any treatment. TCRdb reassembled clones from the PCR reads with MiXCR. The data show 14,000 to 15,000 clones, under 25% seen once. The sequenced sample consisted of blood. These receptors all come from a female donor with papillary thyroid cancer or a benign thyroid nodule (not recorded which). Some clones in this sample may be carry-over from other donors' samples.

A remark on this clone: One end of the junction fails to match germline, which may point to a read error. The rearrangement uses TRBV6-5 and TRBJ2-2; a weak D match, TRBD2 (5 bases). The CDR3 runs to 12 residues. Germline V gene data show CDR1 as MNHEY and CDR2 as SVGAGI. The CDR3 sequence: CASISITGDLFF. The CDR3 nucleotides are TGTGCCAGCATTAGTATCACCGGGGATCTGTTTTTT.

This clone was seen repeatedly, ten times or more. In DNA, the CDR3 is TGCAGTGCCGACGCGGGAGACGGGCCTAGCACAGATACGCAGTATTTT. Protein product: CSADAGDGPSTDTQYF. V is TRBV20-1 and J is TRBJ2-3; 7 bases are a match to TRBD2. The CDR3 totals 16 residues. Germline V gene sequence: CDR1 DFQATT, CDR2 SNEGSKA (reference sequence). V was pared by 6 bases and J by 0 bases, with 12 bases of the junction left unmatched.

This clone is medium-sized (0.01 to 0.1%) within its sample. The CDR3 DNA sequence: TGCAGTGCCCATAGGACTAGCGGGTACTCCGAGCAGTACTTC. Translation: CSAHRTSGYSEQYF. The genes are TRBV20-1 and TRBJ2-7; the match to TRBD2 covers 11 bases. This CDR3 comprises 14 residues. Unmatched junction bases numbered 10, after V lost 6 bases and J lost 6 bases. Germline loops: CDR1 DFQATT, CDR2 SNEGSKA (reference sequence).

This clone was seen ten or more times. The chain uses TRBV7-8 and TRBJ2-5; 8 bases are shared with TRBD2. The CDR3 extends over 15 amino acids. V was clipped by 8 bases and J by 3 bases; unmatched bases: 11. Germline CDR1 and CDR2: SGHVS and FQNEAQ. The CDR3 loop is CASPKYPGREETQYF. Here the CDR3 DNA reads TGTGCCAGCCCCAAGTACCCCGGGAGGGAAGAGACCCAGTACTTC.

In this sample, this clone turned up many times. The chain carries TRBV7-2 and TRBJ1-4; a possible D gene is TRBD1 (6 bases). V gave up 5 bases and J gave up 3 bases, with 13 bases separating them. Germline V CDR1 and CDR2: SGHTA, FQGNSA. This CDR3 has 15 amino acids. CDR3: CASSLQGQSNEKLFF. CDR3 nucleotides: TGTGCCAGCAGCCTACAAGGACAGTCTAATGAAAAACTGTTTTTT.